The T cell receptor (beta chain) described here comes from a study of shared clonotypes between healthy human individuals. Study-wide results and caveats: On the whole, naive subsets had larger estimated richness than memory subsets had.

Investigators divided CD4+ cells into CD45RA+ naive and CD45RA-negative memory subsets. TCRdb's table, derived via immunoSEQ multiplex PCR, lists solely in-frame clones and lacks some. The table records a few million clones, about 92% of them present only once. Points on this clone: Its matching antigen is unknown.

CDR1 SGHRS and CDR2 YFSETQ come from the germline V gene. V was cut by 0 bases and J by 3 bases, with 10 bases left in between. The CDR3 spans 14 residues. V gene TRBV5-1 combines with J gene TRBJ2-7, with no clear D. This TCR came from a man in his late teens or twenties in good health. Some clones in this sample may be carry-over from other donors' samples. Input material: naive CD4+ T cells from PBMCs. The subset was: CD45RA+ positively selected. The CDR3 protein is CASSLAVSDYEQYF. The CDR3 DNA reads TGCGCCAGCAGCTTGGCTGTGTCCGACTACGAGCAGTACTTC.